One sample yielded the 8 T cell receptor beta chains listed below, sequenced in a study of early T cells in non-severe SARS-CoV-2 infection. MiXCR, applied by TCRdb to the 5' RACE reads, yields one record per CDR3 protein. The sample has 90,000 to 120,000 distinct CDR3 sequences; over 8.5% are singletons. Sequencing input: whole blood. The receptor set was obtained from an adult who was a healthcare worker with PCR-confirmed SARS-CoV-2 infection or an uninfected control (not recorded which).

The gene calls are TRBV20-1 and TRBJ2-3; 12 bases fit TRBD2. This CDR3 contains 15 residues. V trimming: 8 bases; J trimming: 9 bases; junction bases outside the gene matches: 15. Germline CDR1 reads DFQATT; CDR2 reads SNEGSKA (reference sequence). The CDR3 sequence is CSFNPAGTSGRTQYF. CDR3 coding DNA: TGCAGTTTCAACCCCGCCGGAACTAGCGGGAGGACGCAGTATTTT.

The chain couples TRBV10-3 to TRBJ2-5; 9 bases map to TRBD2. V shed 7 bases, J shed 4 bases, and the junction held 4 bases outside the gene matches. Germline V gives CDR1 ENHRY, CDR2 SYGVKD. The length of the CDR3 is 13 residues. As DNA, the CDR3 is TGTGCCATCACCCCGACTAGCGGAGAGACCCAGTACTTC. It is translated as CAITPTSGETQYF.

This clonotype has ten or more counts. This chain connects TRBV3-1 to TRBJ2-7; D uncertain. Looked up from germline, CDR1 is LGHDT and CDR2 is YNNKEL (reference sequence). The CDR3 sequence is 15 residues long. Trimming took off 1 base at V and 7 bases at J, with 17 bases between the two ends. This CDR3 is CASSQALRAVREQYF. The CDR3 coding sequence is TGTGCCAGCAGCCAAGCTCTCCGTGCCGTACGGGAGCAGTACTTC.

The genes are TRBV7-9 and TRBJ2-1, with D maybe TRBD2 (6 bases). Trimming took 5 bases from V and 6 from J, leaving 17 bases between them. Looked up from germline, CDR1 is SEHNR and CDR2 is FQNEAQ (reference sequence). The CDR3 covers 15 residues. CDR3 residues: CASSLGDRLVNEQFF. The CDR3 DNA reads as TGTGCCAGCAGCCTCGGTGACAGACTAGTCAATGAGCAGTTCTTC.

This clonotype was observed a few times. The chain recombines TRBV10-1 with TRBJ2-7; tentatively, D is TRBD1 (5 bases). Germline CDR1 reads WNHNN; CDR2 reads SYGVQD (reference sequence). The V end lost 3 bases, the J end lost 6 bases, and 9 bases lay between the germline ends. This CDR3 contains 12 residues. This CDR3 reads CASSDPRGEQYF. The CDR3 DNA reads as TGCGCCAGCAGTGACCCTAGGGGCGAGCAGTACTTC.

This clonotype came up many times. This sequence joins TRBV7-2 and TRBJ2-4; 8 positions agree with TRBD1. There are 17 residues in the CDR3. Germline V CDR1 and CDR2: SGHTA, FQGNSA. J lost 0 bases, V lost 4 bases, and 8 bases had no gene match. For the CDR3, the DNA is TGTGCCAGCAGCTCGCCCGGACAGGGCCTAGCCAAAAACATTCAGTACTTC. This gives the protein CASSSPGQGLAKNIQYF.

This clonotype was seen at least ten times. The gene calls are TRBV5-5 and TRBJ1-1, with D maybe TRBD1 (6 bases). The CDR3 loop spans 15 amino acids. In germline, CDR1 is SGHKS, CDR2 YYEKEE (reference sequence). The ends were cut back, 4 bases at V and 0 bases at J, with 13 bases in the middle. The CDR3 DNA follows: TGTGCCAGCAGCCTAAACACAGGGATGAACACTGAAGCTTTCTTT. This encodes CASSLNTGMNTEAFF. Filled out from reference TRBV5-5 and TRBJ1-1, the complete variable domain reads DAGVTQSPTHLIKTRGQQVTLRCSPISGHKSVSWYQQVLGQGPQFIFQYYEKEERGRGNFPDRFSARQFPNYSSELNVNALLLGDSALYLCASSLNTGMNTEAFFGQGTRLTVV.

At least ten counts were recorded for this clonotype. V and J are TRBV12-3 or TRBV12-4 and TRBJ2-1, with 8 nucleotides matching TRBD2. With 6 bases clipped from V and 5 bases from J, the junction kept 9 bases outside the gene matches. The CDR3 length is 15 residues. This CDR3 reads CASSQGTRRDNEQFF. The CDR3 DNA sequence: TGTGCCAGCAGCCAAGGGACTAGGCGAGACAATGAGCAGTTCTTC.